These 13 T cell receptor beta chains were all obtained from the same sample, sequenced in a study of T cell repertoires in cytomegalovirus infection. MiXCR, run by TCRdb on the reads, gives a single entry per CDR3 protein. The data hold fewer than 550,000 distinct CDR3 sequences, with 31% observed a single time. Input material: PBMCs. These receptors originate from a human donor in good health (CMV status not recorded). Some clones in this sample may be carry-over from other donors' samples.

DNA for the CDR3: TGTGCCAGCAGCCCCAAAACGACGGACATGGGGGCTGGAATCATATATGGCTACACCTTC. Translating it yields CASSPKTTDMGAGIIYGYTF. V usage is TRBV5-3 and J usage is TRBJ1-2; TRBD1 might be the D (6 bases). TRBV5-3 is an open reading frame whose function is uncertain. V lost 8 bases and J lost 5, with 37 bases in between. This CDR3 spans 20 amino acids.

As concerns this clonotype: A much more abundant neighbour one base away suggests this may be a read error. CDR3 coding DNA: TGTGCCAGCAGCTTATACCCCCGGGGGGCCTTCAAAGATACGCAGTATTTT. It encodes CASSLYPRGAFKDTQYF. The V call is TRBV7-2, the J call TRBJ2-3, with D possibly being TRBD2 (7 bases). The V and J ends lost 2 bases and 5 bases respectively, with 20 bases between them. This CDR3 spans 17 amino acids. CDR1 SGHTA and CDR2 FQGNSA come from the germline V gene.

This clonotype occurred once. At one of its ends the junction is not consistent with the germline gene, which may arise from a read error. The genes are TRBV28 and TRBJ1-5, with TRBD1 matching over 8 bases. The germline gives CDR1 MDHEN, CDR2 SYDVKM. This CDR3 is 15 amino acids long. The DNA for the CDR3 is TGTGCCAGCAGTTTATTAACAGGGGGAATTCAGCCCCATCATTTT. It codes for CASSLLTGGIQPHHF. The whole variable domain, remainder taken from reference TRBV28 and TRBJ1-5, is DVKVTQSSRYLVKRTGEKVFLECVQDMDHENMFWYRQDPGLGLRLIYFSYDVKMKEKGDIPEGYSVSREKKERFSLILESASTNQTSMYLCASSLLTGGIQPHHFGDGTRLSIL.

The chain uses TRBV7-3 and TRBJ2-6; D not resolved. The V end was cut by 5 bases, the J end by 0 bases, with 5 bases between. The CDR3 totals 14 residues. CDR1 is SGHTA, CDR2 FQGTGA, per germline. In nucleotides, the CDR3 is TGTGCCAGCAGCGTGAACTCTGGGGCCAACGTCCTGACTTTC. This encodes CASSVNSGANVLTF.

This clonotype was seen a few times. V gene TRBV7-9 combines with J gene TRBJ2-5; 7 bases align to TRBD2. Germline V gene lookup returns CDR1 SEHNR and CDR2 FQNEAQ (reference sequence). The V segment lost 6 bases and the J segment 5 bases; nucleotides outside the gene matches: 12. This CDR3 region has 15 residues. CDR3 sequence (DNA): TGTGCCAGCAGTTTCTTGCGGGGGAACCCCGAGACCCAGTACTTC. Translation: CASSFLRGNPETQYF.

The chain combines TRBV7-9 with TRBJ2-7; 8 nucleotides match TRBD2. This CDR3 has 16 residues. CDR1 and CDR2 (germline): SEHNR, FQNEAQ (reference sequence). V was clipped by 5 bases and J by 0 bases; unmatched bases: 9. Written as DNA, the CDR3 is TGTGCCAGCAGCCCCCCGTTGGGGACTAGCTCCTACGAGCAGTACTTC. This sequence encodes CASSPPLGTSSYEQYF.

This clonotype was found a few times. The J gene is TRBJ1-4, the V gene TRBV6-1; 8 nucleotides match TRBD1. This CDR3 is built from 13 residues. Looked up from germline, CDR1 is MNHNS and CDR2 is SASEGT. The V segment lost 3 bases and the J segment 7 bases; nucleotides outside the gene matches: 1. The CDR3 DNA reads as TGTGCCAGCAGTGAGACAGGGGTTGAAAAACTGTTTTTT. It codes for CASSETGVEKLFF.

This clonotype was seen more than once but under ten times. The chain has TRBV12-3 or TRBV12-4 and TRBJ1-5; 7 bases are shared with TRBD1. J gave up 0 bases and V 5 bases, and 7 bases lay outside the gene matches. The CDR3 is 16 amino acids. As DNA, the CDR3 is TGTGCCAGCAGTCTCGAACAGGGGTTTAGCAATCAGCCCCAGCATTTT. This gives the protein CASSLEQGFSNQPQHF.

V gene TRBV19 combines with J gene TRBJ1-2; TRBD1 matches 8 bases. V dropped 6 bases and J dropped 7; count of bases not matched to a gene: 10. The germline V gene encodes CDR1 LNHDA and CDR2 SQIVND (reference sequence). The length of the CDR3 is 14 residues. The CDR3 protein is CASSVDRGDGGYTF. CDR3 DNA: TGTGCCAGTAGCGTCGACAGGGGTGACGGTGGCTACACCTTC.

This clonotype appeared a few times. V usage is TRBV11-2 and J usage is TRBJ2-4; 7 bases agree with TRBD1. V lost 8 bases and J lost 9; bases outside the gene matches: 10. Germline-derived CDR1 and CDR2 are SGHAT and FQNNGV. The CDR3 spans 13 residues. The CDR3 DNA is TGTGCCAGCTGCCCCCGACAGGGTTCCATTCAGTACTTC. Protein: CASCPRQGSIQYF.

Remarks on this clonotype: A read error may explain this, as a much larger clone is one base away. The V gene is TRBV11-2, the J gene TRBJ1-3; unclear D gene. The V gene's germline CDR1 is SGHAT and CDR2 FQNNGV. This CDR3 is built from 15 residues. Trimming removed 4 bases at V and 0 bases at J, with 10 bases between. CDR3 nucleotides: TGTGCCAGCAGCTCGCGACCGAACTCTGGAAACACCATATATTTT. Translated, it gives CASSSRPNSGNTIYF. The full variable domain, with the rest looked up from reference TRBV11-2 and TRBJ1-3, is EAGVAQSPRYKIIEKRQSVAFWCNPISGHATLYWYQQILGQGPKLLIQFQNNGVVDDSQLPKDRFSAERLKGVDSTLKIQPAKLEDSAVYLCASSSRPNSGNTIYFGEGSWLTVV.

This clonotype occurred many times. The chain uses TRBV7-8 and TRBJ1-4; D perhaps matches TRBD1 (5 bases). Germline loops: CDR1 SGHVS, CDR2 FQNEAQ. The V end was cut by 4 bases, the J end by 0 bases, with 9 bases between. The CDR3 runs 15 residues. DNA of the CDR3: TGTGCCAGCAGCTCGAGGACATCAACTAATGAAAAACTGTTTTTT. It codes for CASSSRTSTNEKLFF.

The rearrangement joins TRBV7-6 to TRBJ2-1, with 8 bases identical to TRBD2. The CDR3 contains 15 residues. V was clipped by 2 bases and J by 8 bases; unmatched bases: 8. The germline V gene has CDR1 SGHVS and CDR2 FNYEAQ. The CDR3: CASSLFSGGEDEQFF. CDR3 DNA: TGTGCCAGCAGCTTATTCTCGGGGGGGGAGGATGAGCAGTTCTTC. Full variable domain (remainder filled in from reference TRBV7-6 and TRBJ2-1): GAGVSQSPRYKVTKRGQDVALRCDPISGHVSLYWYRQALGQGPEFLTYFNYEAQQDKSGLPNDRFSAERPEGSISTLTIQRTEQRDSAMYRCASSLFSGGEDEQFFGPGTRLTVL.